The sequence of this T cell receptor (beta chain) was determined in a study of cytomegalovirus exposure and HLA in healthy donors. The CDR3 length is 12 residues. V lost 2 bases to trimming and J lost 10 bases, with 10 bases between them. Looked up from germline, CDR1 is SGHRS and CDR2 is YFSETQ. It was with 60 Vbeta and 13 Jbeta primers that the PCR ran. Here immunoSEQ multiplex PCR was the method, and the copy in TCRdb shows in-frame clones only, minus some. The sample records over 80,000 clones, around 81% being singletons. Regarding this clone: Antigen: not known.

Whole-study findings and limits: The sole available immune exposure information was CMV serostatus.

Input material: PBMCs. This clonotype originated in a middle-aged man in good health and CMV-seropositive. This rearrangement joins TRBV5-1 to TRBJ2-1; D might be TRBD1 (5 bases). The CDR3: CASSFTGLEQFF. The CDR3 DNA reads TGCGCCAGCAGCTTCACAGGTTTGGAGCAGTTCTTC.